This TCR beta chain was identified during a study of cytotoxic CD8 clonotypes in ibrutinib-treated CLL. Study-level findings and limits: Shared public clonotypes were rare, and on treatment they either got smaller or stayed the same. Elevated clonality accompanied ibrutinib response, with a return toward baseline values at progression.

The CDR3 covers 12 residues. With 2 bases removed from V and 4 bases from J, the gap between germline ends came to 7 bases. The germline V gene has CDR1 SGHRS and CDR2 YFSETQ. The planned depth of sequencing spanned 1 in 200,000 to 1 in 1 million T cells. Sequencing used immunoSEQ multiplex PCR; TCRdb keeps in-frame clones, though not all of them. The sample holds about 92,000 clones, over 60% seen once. With respect to this clone: Its specificity is not known.

Sequenced here: PBMCs, sampled after 24 months of ibrutinib treatment. The V and J genes are TRBV5-1 and TRBJ2-7, with D unclear. The receptor comes from a human donor with chronic lymphocytic leukemia. CDR3 sequence reads: CASSLDRYEQYF. DNA for the CDR3: TGCGCCAGCAGCTTAGACCGTTACGAGCAGTACTTC.